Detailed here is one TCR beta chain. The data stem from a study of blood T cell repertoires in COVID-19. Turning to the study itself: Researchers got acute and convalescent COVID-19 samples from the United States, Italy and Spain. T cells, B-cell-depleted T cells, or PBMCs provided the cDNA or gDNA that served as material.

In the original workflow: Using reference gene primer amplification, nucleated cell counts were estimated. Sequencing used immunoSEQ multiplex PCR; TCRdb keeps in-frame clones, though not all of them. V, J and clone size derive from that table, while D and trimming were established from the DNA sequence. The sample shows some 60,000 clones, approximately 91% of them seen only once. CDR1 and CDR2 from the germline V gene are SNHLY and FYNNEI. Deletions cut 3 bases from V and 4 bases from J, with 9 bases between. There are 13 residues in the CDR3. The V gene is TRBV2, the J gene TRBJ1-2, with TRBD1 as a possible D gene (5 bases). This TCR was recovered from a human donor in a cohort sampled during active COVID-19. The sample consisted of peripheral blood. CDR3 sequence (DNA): TGTGCCAGCAGTGAGCAGGGAAGCTATGGCTACACCTTC. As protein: CASSEQGSYGYTF. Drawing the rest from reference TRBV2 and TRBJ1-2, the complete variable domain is EPEVTQTPSHQVTQMGQEVILRCVPISNHLYFYWYRQILGQKVEFLVSFYNNEISEKSEIFDDQFSVERPDGSNFTLKIRSTKLEDSAMYFCASSEQGSYGYTFGSGTRLTVV.